What follows are 20 T cell receptor beta chains derived from one specimen sequenced in a study of OX40 agonist ivuxolimab in advanced cancers. Sequenced by immunoSEQ multiplex PCR; TCRdb stores in-frame clones only, minus some. Of 70,000 to 95,000 clones detected, roughly 84% appear once; the ten largest clones hold about 4%. The sample here was CD4+ or CD8+ T cells sorted from blood, taken in a trial of the OX40 agonist ivuxolimab. All receptors derive from an adult with an advanced solid tumor such as melanoma, head and neck, liver or kidney cancer.

The rearrangement joins TRBV18 to TRBJ1-3; possible D gene TRBD1, 5 bases. The V and J ends lost 1 base and 2 bases respectively, with 9 bases between them. The CDR3 runs to 15 residues. CDR1 KGHSH and CDR2 LQKENI come from the germline V gene. The CDR3 protein is CASSPLMGPGNTIYF. As DNA, the CDR3 is TGTGCCAGCTCACCACTGATGGGGCCTGGAAACACCATATATTTT. The full variable domain, completed using reference TRBV18 and TRBJ1-3, is NAGVMQNPRHLVRRRGQEARLRCSPMKGHSHVYWYRQLPEEGLKFMVYLQKENIIDESGMPKERFSAEFPKEGPSILRIQQVVRGDSAAYFCASSPLMGPGNTIYFGEGSWLTVV.

V is TRBV28 and J is TRBJ1-3, with D unclear. The CDR3 contains 14 residues. The germline V gene has CDR1 MDHEN and CDR2 SYDVKM. The germline V and J ends were trimmed by 5 bases and 0 bases, with 8 bases remaining between them. CDR3 nucleotide sequence: TGTGCCAGCAGTATCCTGAGCTCTGGAAACACCATATATTTT. It is translated as CASSILSSGNTIYF.

This chain links TRBV5-4 with TRBJ1-6; D is uncertain. CDR3 length: 16 residues. The V end was cut by 2 bases, the J end by 5 bases, with 14 bases between. Germline CDR1 SGHNT, CDR2 YYREEE (reference sequence). Here the CDR3 DNA reads TGTGCCAGCAGCTTTAGCACAGACAAAAATAATTCACCCCTCCACTTT. Translation: CASSFSTDKNNSPLHF. Full variable domain (rest looked up from reference TRBV5-4 and TRBJ1-6): ETGVTQSPTHLIKTRGQQVTLRCSSQSGHNTVSWYQQALGQGPQFIFQYYREEENGRGNFPPRFSGLQFPNYSSELNVNALELDDSALYLCASSFSTDKNNSPLHFGNGTRLTVT.

This clone occurred a few times. The V and J genes are TRBV7-9 and TRBJ2-5; D remains ambiguous. V lost 6 bases and J 5 bases, leaving 16 bases between the germline ends. The length of the CDR3 is 14 residues. Germline assignment: CDR1 SEHNR and CDR2 FQNEAQ (reference sequence). In DNA form, the CDR3 reads TGTGCCAGCAGTCTCTTTGGGCCCAGGGAGACCCAGTACTTC. Amino acid sequence: CASSLFGPRETQYF.

The chain combines TRBV7-3 with TRBJ1-4; 10 nucleotides line up with TRBD1. Germline CDR1 is SGHTA and CDR2 is FQGTGA. V lost 5 bases to trimming and J lost 8 bases; unmatched junction nucleotides: 8. There are 15 residues in the CDR3. In DNA, the CDR3 is TGTGCCAGCAGCCCCCGGACAGGGGGAAGAGAAAAACTGTTTTTT. It encodes CASSPRTGGREKLFF. The variable domain in full, completed from reference TRBV7-3 and TRBJ1-4, reads GAGVSQTPSNKVTEKGKYVELRCDPISGHTALYWYRQSLGQGPEFLIYFQGTGAADDSGLPNDRFFAVRPEGSVSTLKIQRTERGDSAVYLCASSPRTGGREKLFFGSGTQLSVL.

The chain uses TRBV28 and TRBJ2-4; D unresolved. V dropped 2 bases and J dropped 7 bases, with 6 bases sitting between them. The germline gives CDR1 MDHEN, CDR2 SYDVKM. The CDR3 extends over 12 amino acids. Written as DNA, the CDR3 is TGTGCCAGCAGTTTAGAGGAGAACATTCAGTACTTC. Protein product: CASSLEENIQYF.

CDR3 residues: CASSQLTSSSQYF. The CDR3 region has the DNA TGCGCCAGCAGCCAACTCACGTCTAGTTCGCAGTACTTC. The chain recombines TRBV4-1 with TRBJ2-5; D is undetermined. Germline CDR1 is MGHRA and CDR2 is YSYEKL. The CDR3 runs to 13 residues. V lost 2 bases and J 11 bases, leaving 15 bases between the germline ends.

V and J are TRBV19 and TRBJ1-2; 8 positions agree with TRBD1. Unmatched junction bases numbered 0, after V lost 1 base and J lost 5 bases. The length of the CDR3 is 13 residues. Looked up from germline, CDR1 is LNHDA and CDR2 is SQIVND (reference sequence). This CDR3 reads CASSIGQGYGYTF. In nucleotides, the CDR3 is TGTGCCAGTAGTATAGGACAGGGGTATGGCTACACCTTC.

The chain links TRBV7-9 to TRBJ1-2, with D unclear. The CDR3 has 13 amino acids. Trimming cost V 5 bases and J 4 bases, with 11 bases left between them. Germline V CDR1 and CDR2: SEHNR, FQNEAQ (reference sequence). CDR3 coding DNA: TGTGCCAGCAGCGCCGCCGGGGTCTATGGCTACACCTTC. As protein: CASSAAGVYGYTF.

The chain uses TRBV6-5 and TRBJ2-7, with TRBD2 matching over 7 bases. CDR1 MNHEY and CDR2 SVGAGI come from the germline V gene. The length of the CDR3 is 14 residues. Losses at the gene ends were 0 bases for V and 4 bases for J; bases not matched to a gene: 3. CDR3 region: CASSYSSGTYEQYF. CDR3 nucleotides: TGTGCCAGCAGTTACTCGAGCGGGACTTACGAGCAGTACTTC.

The V call is TRBV9, the J call TRBJ2-3, with D perhaps TRBD2 (6 bases). V was shortened by 3 bases and J by 6 bases, with 14 bases between the two germline ends. The CDR3 runs to 14 residues. The germline V gene encodes CDR1 SGDLS and CDR2 YYNGEE. This CDR3 is CASSAGGTADTQYF. The CDR3, as DNA: TGTGCCAGCAGCGCCGGGGGAACCGCCGATACGCAGTATTTT.

This chain links TRBV7-6 with TRBJ2-3; weak D call: TRBD2 (5 bases). The CDR3 length is 14 residues. Germline CDR1 and CDR2: SGHVS and FNYEAQ. V was pared by 0 bases and J by 4 bases, with 8 bases between. CDR3 residues: CASSLAPGSDTQYF. Here the CDR3 DNA reads TGTGCCAGCAGCTTAGCCCCGGGGTCAGATACGCAGTATTTT.

This sequence joins TRBV11-2 and TRBJ2-7; 10 bases are shared with TRBD1. This CDR3 comprises 15 residues. Germline CDR1 reads SGHAT; CDR2 reads FQNNGV. V lost 1 base to trimming and J lost 4 bases; unmatched junction nucleotides: 4. CDR3 in amino acids: CASSLGGTGAYEQYF. CDR3 bases: TGTGCCAGCAGCTTAGGGGGGACAGGGGCATACGAGCAGTACTTC.

The CDR3 DNA follows: TGCGCCAGCAGCTTGGGGGCTAGCGGGAACTCCTACAATGAGCAGTTCTTC. It is translated as CASSLGASGNSYNEQFF. The J gene is TRBJ2-1, the V gene TRBV5-1; 9 nucleotides agree with TRBD2. The germline V gene encodes CDR1 SGHRS and CDR2 YFSETQ. Germline trimming cut 0 bases from V and 0 bases from J; bases unmatched to any gene: 4. The CDR3 totals 17 residues. Together with reference TRBV5-1 and TRBJ2-1, the CDR3 gives the full variable domain: KAGVTQTPRYLIKTRGQQVTLSCSPISGHRSVSWYQQTPGQGLQFLFEYFSETQRNKGNFPGRFSGRQFSNSRSEMNVSTLELGDSALYLCASSLGASGNSYNEQFFGPGTRLTVL.

The chain links TRBV25-1 to TRBJ1-4; a weak D match, TRBD1 (6 bases). Germline V CDR1 and CDR2: MGHDK, SYGVNS. With 2 bases removed from V and 4 bases from J, the gap between germline ends came to 8 bases. CDR3 size: 14 residues. The chain's CDR3 is CASSEGRGNEKLFF. CDR3 DNA sequence: TGTGCCAGCAGTGAAGGCAGGGGTAATGAAAAACTGTTTTTT.

The chain employs TRBV7-3 and TRBJ2-6; 12 bases agree with TRBD2. V lost 5 bases, J lost 0 bases, and 2 bases stayed unmatched. This CDR3 region has 17 residues. The V gene's germline CDR1 is SGHTA and CDR2 FQGTGA. The CDR3 nucleotides are TGTGCCAGCAGCGCTAGCGGGAGGGGCTCTGGGGCCAACGTCCTGACTTTC. It encodes CASSASGRGSGANVLTF.

The count of this clone is one. This chain connects TRBV7-2 to TRBJ1-3, with D unclear. Trimming shortened V by 6 bases and J by 4 bases, and 19 bases separated the two germline ends. The CDR3 spans 16 residues. Germline CDR1 reads SGHTA; CDR2 reads FQGNSA. CDR3 in DNA: TGTGCCAGCAGATTACCCGGGTTTCATAGGGGAAACACCATATATTTT. Protein sequence: CASRLPGFHRGNTIYF. The complete variable domain, with remaining parts taken from reference TRBV7-2 and TRBJ1-3, reads GAGVSQSPSNKVTEKGKDVELRCDPISGHTALYWYRQSLGQGLEFLIYFQGNSAPDKSGLPSDRFSAERTGGSVSTLTIQRTQQEDSAVYLCASRLPGFHRGNTIYFGEGSWLTVV.

This clone was detected once. The chain uses TRBV6-6 and TRBJ2-1; 11 nucleotides align to TRBD2. The CDR3 has 15 residues. Germline V CDR1 and CDR2: MNHNY, SVGAGI (reference sequence). Germline trimming cut 5 bases from V and 5 bases from J; bases unmatched to any gene: 5. Here the CDR3 reads CASSLLAGDHNEQFF. DNA for the CDR3: TGTGCCAGCAGTCTACTAGCGGGAGACCACAATGAGCAGTTCTTC.

This sequence joins TRBV28 and TRBJ2-7; TRBD2 aligns across 10 bases. The V gene end was trimmed by 3 bases and the J gene end by 5 bases; junction bases not matched to a gene: 7. Germline assignment: CDR1 MDHEN and CDR2 SYDVKM. The CDR3 runs 15 residues. The CDR3 DNA follows: TGTGCCAGCAGTTTCGCTAGCGGGAGTCAGGACGAGCAGTACTTC. Its translation: CASSFASGSQDEQYF. The complete variable domain, with remaining parts taken from reference TRBV28 and TRBJ2-7, reads DVKVTQSSRYLVKRTGEKVFLECVQDMDHENMFWYRQDPGLGLRLIYFSYDVKMKEKGDIPEGYSVSREKKERFSLILESASTNQTSMYLCASSFASGSQDEQYFGPGTRLTVT.

This clone was observed once. The rearrangement links TRBV6-1 to TRBJ1-4; D remains ambiguous. CDR1 MNHNS and CDR2 SASEGT come from the germline V gene. The CDR3 sequence is 15 residues long. V lost 1 base, J lost 7 bases, and 13 bases lay in between. CDR3 protein: CASSEVARSVEKLFF. CDR3 DNA: TGTGCCAGCAGTGAAGTGGCTCGTTCTGTTGAAAAACTGTTTTTT.